This is a list of T cell receptor beta chains from one sample in a study of T cells in Graves' hyperthyroidism and ophthalmopathy. TCRdb redid the calling of the multiplex PCR reads with MiXCR, one entry per CDR3 protein. The table includes 300,000 or so distinct CDR3 sequences, approximately 17% detected once. Sequencing was performed on blood. The receptors come from a woman aged 55-70 years with Graves' ophthalmopathy. Both conserved end residues are part of each CDR3. Each record gives: V gene, J gene, clone size, D gene, CDR3 protein, CDR3 DNA. A D gene is named only where the DNA matches it firmly. Only part of the rows carry a size: once, few, many, or a class if the clone is expanded.

TRBV6-4	TRBJ1-6	few	NA	CASSQGGRNSPLHF	TGTGCCAGCAGTCAAGGGGGGCGAAATTCACCCCTCCACTTT
TRBV7-3	TRBJ1-2	few	NA	CASSPPRDGNYGYTF	TGTGCCAGCAGCCCCCCCCGGGACGGGAACTATGGCTACACCTTC
TRBV2	TRBJ2-7	many	NA	CARKPTGNGYEQYF	TGTGCCAGGAAACCCACAGGGAACGGCTACGAGCAGTACTTC
TRBV20-1	TRBJ1-2	few	TRBD1	CSARARGQGSNYGYTF	TGCAGTGCTAGAGCCAGGGGACAGGGCAGTAACTATGGCTACACCTTC
TRBV7-9	TRBJ2-4	NA	NA	CASSPSAHIQYF	TGTGCCAGCAGTCCTTCGGCCCACATTCAGTACTTC
TRBV3-1	TRBJ1-1	few	TRBD1	CASSQIGQGPTEAFF	TGTGCCAGCAGCCAAATAGGACAGGGCCCCACTGAAGCTTTCTTT
TRBV2	TRBJ1-1	NA	NA	CASSVRGVGNTEAFF	TGTGCCAGCAGTGTCAGGGGCGTAGGAAACACTGAAGCTTTCTTT
TRBV5-1	TRBJ2-2	NA	TRBD2	CASSLSKREPDTGELFF	TGCGCCAGCAGCTTAAGTAAGCGGGAGCCCGACACCGGGGAGCTGTTTTTT
TRBV2	TRBJ1-1	many	NA	CASNQMSGTEAFF	TGTGCCAGCAACCAAATGTCGGGCACTGAAGCTTTCTTT
TRBV12-3/TRBV12-4	TRBJ2-3	many	TRBD1	CASSRRLTGGADTQYF	TGTGCCAGCAGCCGCCGCTTGACAGGGGGGGCAGATACGCAGTATTTT
TRBV7-2	TRBJ2-1	many	TRBD1	CASSVPRGEQFF	TGTGCCAGCAGCGTCCCCAGGGGGGAGCAGTTCTTC
TRBV3-1	TRBJ2-5	few	NA	CASSPASGETQYF	TGTGCCAGCAGTCCAGCCTCGGGAGAGACCCAGTACTTC
TRBV5-1	TRBJ2-5	few	NA	CASSPTGEAETQYF	TGCGCCAGCAGCCCTACAGGGGAGGCAGAGACCCAGTACTTC
TRBV7-2	TRBJ2-7	many	TRBD2	CASAGGAGTWNEQYF	TGTGCCTCAGCCGGGGGGGCGGGAACGTGGAACGAGCAGTACTTC
TRBV11-1	TRBJ2-1	many	NA	CASSSGGEQFF	TGTGCCAGCAGCTCCGGGGGTGAGCAGTTCTTC
TRBV5-1	TRBJ2-7	many	TRBD1	CASSLSPGQPNEQYF	TGCGCCAGCAGCTTGTCACCGGGACAGCCCAACGAGCAGTACTTC
TRBV12-3/TRBV12-4	TRBJ2-1	many	NA	CASSLNLAYNEQFF	TGTGCCAGCAGTTTAAATCTCGCCTACAATGAGCAGTTCTTC
TRBV2	TRBJ2-1	many	NA	CASSVTANEQFF	TGTGCCAGCAGCGTCACGGCTAATGAGCAGTTCTTC
TRBV18	TRBJ1-1	many	NA	CASSVQGESTEAFF	TGTGCCAGCTCAGTCCAGGGAGAATCCACTGAAGCTTTCTTT
TRBV2	TRBJ2-5	many	TRBD1	CASSEVRTGGQTQYF	TGTGCCAGCAGTGAAGTCCGGACAGGGGGACAGACCCAGTACTTC
TRBV20-1	TRBJ2-5	many	NA	CSARDNRGGETQYF	TGCAGTGCTAGAGACAACAGGGGAGGGGAGACCCAGTACTTC
TRBV11-2	TRBJ1-2	few	NA	CASSLVDSNYGHTF	TGTGCCAGCAGCTTAGTGGACAGTAACTATGGCCACACCTTC
TRBV2	TRBJ2-3	many	NA	CASTSDTDTQYF	TGTGCCAGCACCTCCGATACAGATACGCAGTATTTT
TRBV11-2	TRBJ2-7	many	NA	CASSLVRHHGEQYF	TGTGCCAGCAGCTTAGTGCGCCACCATGGCGAGCAGTACTTC
TRBV18	TRBJ1-4	NA	NA	CASSPRPGNEKLFF	TGTGCCAGCTCACCCCGTCCGGGTAATGAAAAACTGTTTTTT
TRBV7-9	TRBJ2-3	many	NA	CASSLSLDTQYF	TGTGCCAGCAGCTTGTCGTTGGATACGCAGTATTTT
TRBV6-2/TRBV6-3	TRBJ2-7	NA	TRBD2	CASRPRGAGGYEQYF	TGTGCCAGCAGGCCTCGAGGAGCGGGAGGATACGAGCAGTACTTC
TRBV5-1	TRBJ2-1	many	TRBD1	CASSLSGQGADNEQFF	TGCGCCAGCTCCCTCTCGGGACAGGGTGCGGACAATGAGCAGTTCTTC
TRBV7-7	TRBJ2-2	NA	TRBD1	CASSPRQGLTGELFF	TGTGCTAGCAGCCCCAGACAGGGGCTCACCGGGGAGCTGTTTTTT